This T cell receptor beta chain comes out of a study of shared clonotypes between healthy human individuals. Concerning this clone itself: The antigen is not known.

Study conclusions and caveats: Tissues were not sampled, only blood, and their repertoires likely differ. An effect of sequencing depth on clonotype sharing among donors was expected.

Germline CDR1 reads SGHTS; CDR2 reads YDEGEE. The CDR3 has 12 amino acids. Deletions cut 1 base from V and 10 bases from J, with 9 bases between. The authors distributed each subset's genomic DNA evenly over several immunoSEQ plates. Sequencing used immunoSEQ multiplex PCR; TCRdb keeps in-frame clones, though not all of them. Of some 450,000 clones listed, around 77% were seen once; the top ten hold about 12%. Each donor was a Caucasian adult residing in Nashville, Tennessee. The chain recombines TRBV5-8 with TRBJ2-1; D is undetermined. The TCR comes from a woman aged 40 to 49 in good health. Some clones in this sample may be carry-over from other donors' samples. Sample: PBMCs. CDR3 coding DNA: TGTGCCAGCAGCTTGTTGCAGGCGGAGCAGTTCTTC. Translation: CASSLLQAEQFF.